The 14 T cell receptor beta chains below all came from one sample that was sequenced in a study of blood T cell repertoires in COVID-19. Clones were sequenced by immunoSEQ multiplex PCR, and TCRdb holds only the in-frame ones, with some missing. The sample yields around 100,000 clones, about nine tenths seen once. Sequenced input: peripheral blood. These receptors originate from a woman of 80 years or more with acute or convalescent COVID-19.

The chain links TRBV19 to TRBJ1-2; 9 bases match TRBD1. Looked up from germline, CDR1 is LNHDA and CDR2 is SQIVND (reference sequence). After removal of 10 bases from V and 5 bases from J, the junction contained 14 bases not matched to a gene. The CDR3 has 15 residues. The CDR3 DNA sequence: TGTGCCACTGCCAATCCGGGACAGGGTTCGTATGGCTACACCTTC. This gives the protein CATANPGQGSYGYTF.

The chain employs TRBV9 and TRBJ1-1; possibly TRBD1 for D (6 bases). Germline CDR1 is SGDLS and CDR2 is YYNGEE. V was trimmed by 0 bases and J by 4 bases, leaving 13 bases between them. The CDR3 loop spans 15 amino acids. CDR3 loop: CASSVAQTGSTEAFF. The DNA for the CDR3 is TGTGCCAGCAGCGTAGCTCAGACAGGCTCCACTGAAGCTTTCTTT.

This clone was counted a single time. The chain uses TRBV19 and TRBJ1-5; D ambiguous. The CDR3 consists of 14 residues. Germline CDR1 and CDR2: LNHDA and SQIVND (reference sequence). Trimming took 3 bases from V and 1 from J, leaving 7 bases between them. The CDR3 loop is CASSMGRSNQPQHF. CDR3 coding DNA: TGTGCCAGTAGTATGGGCAGGAGCAATCAGCCCCAGCATTTT. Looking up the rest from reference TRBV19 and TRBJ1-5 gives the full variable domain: DGGITQSPKYLFRKEGQNVTLSCEQNLNHDAMYWYRQDPGQGLRLIYYSQIVNDFQKGDIAEGYSVSREKKESFPLTVTSAQKNPTAFYLCASSMGRSNQPQHFGDGTRLSIL.

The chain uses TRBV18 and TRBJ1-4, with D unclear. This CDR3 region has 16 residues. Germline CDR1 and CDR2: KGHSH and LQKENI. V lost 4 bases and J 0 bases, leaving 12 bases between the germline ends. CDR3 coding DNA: TGTGCCAGCTCACAAACAGCTGCAGCAACTAATGAAAAACTGTTTTTT. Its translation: CASSQTAAATNEKLFF.

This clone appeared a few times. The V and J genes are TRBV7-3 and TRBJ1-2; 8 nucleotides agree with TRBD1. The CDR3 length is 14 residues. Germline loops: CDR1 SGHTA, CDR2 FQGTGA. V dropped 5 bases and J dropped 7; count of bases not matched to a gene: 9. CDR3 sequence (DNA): TGTGCCAGCAGCCTCGATACAGGGGGAAGTGGCTACACCTTC. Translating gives CASSLDTGGSGYTF.

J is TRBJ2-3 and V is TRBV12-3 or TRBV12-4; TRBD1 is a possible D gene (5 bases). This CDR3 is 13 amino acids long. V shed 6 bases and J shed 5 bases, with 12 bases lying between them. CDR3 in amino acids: CASSFRVGDTQYF. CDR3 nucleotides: TGTGCCAGCAGCTTCAGGGTTGGAGATACGCAGTATTTT.

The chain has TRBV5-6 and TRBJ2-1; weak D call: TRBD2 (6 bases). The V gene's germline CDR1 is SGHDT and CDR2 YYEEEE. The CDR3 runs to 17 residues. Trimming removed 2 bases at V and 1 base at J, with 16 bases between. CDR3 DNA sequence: TGTGCCAGCAGCTTTCCCCCCGGGACTGATTCCTACAATGAGCAGTTCTTC. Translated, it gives CASSFPPGTDSYNEQFF.

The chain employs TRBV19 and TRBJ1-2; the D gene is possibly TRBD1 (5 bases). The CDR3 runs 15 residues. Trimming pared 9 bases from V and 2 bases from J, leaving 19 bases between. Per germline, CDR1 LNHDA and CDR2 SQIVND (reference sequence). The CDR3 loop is CASSRPAGLNYGYTF. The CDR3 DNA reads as TGTGCCAGCTCCCGCCCGGCAGGGCTGAACTATGGCTACACCTTC.

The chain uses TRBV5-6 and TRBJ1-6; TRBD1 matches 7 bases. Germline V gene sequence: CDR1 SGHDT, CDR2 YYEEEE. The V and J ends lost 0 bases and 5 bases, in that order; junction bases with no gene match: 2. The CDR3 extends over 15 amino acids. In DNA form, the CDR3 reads TGTGCCAGCAGCTTGGAGGACAGGAATAATTCACCCCTCCACTTT. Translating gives CASSLEDRNNSPLHF.

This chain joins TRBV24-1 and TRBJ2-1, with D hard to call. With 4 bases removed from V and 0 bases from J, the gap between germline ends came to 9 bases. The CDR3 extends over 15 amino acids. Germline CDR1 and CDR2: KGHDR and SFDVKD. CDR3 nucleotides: TGTGCCACCAGTGAAGGCGGCAGCTCCTACAATGAGCAGTTCTTC. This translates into CATSEGGSSYNEQFF.

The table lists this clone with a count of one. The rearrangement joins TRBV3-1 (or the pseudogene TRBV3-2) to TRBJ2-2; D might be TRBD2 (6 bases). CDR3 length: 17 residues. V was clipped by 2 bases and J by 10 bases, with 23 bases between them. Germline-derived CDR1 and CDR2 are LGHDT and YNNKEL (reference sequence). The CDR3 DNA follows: TGTGCCAGCAGCCAACGGGGGTCTGACAGACCCCATGAGGAGCTGTTTTTT. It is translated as CASSQRGSDRPHEELFF.

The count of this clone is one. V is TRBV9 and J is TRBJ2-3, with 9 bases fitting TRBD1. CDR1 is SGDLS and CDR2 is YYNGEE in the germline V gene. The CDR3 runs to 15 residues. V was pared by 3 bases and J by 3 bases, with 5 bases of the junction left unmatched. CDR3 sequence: CASSGPGQGTDTQYF. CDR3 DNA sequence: TGTGCCAGCAGCGGGCCGGGACAGGGAACAGATACGCAGTATTTT.

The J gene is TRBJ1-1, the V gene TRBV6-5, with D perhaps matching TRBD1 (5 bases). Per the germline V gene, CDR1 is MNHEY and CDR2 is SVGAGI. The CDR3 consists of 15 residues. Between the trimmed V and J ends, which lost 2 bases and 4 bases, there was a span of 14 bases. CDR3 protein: CASSYLQGLLTEAFF. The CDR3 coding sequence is TGTGCCAGCAGTTACCTTCAGGGTCTTCTCACTGAAGCTTTCTTT.

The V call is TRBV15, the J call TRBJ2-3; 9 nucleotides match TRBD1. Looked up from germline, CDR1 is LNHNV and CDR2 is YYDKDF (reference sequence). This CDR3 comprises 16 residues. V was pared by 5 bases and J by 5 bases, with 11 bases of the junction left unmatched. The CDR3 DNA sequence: TGTGCCACCAGCGGACCCAGGGACAGGGTACAAGATACGCAGTATTTT. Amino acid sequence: CATSGPRDRVQDTQYF. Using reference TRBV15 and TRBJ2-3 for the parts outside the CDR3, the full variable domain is DAMVIQNPRYQVTQFGKPVTLSCSQTLNHNVMYWYQQKSSQAPKLLFHYYDKDFNNEADTPDNFQSRRPNTSFCFLDIRSPGLGDTAMYLCATSGPRDRVQDTQYFGPGTRLTVL.